A selection of T cell receptor beta chains follows, all from one sample in a study of cytomegalovirus exposure and HLA in healthy donors. The data were produced by immunoSEQ multiplex PCR, yet TCRdb's version contains in-frame clones alone and is incomplete. The sample records around 140,000 clones, about three quarters being singletons. Sequencing input: PBMCs. The receptors here all came from a man aged 35 to 55 in good health and CMV-seronegative. Each CDR3 is given without its conserved first and last residue. For some rows the clone size is stated as once, few or many, or as a class when expanded; others skip it.

CDR3 length,clone size,J gene,V gene,CDR3 protein
12,-,TRBJ2-7,TRBV30,AWSPAGGSYEQY
12,once,TRBJ2-3,TRBV5-4,ASSLSILTDTQY
14,-,TRBJ2-7,TRBV7-9,ASSFPSRVSSYEQY
20,-,TRBJ2-7,TRBV7-3,ASSLRVPWGLAGPVSSYEQY
13,few,TRBJ2-1,TRBV9,ASTRGLAGDNEQF
14,few,TRBJ1-6,TRBV2,ASSEARGLQNSPLH
13,-,TRBJ1-6,TRBV7-9,ASSVTGGRDSPLH
12,-,TRBJ2-7,TRBV4-1,ASSQGQGSYEQY
15,-,TRBJ2-5,TRBV5-1,ASRPILAGGAQETQY
11,-,TRBJ2-5,TRBV7-9,ASKGGYQETQY
13,-,TRBJ2-1,TRBV19,ASSATGTGGNEQF
12,-,TRBJ2-1,TRBV29-1,SVEPSGGAGEQF
9,-,TRBJ2-7,TRBV25-1,ASSAFYEQY
14,few,TRBJ2-2,TRBV25-1,ASSDYEGSGTGELF
14,-,TRBJ2-7,TRBV4-1,ASSQGPGQGAYEQY
11,-,TRBJ2-1,TRBV27,ATTGGAYNEQF
11,-,TRBJ2-7,TRBV2,AGRPQGKYEQY
11,-,TRBJ1-2,TRBV11-2,ASSLTGDYGYT
13,-,TRBJ2-3,TRBV27,ASSQPGQGAGAQY
12,-,TRBJ2-7,TRBV10-3,AITDGTSPHEQY
12,-,TRBJ1-3,TRBV4-1,ASSQGLSGNTIY
11,-,TRBJ1-2,TRBV7-2,ASSLRQFYGYT
10,few,TRBJ2-7,TRBV29-1,SVGEQANEQY
15,-,TRBJ2-1,TRBV18,ASSPISGKSSYNEQF
13,-,TRBJ2-4,TRBV28,ASSFPLPLGNIQY
16,-,TRBJ1-1,TRBV7-2,ASSLDWIQPGMNTEAF
12,-,TRBJ1-4,TRBV5-1,ASSPGTGKEKLF
15,few,TRBJ2-5,TRBV2,ASSVSMAGTGQETQY
17,-,TRBJ2-7,TRBV28,ASSSVAPRTGVVSYEQY
13,-,TRBJ2-3,TRBV10-3,AITVAGESTDTQY
11,-,TRBJ2-7,TRBV5-1,ASSGTGTREQY
12,-,TRBJ1-1,TRBV5-4,ASSFGVGNTEAF
14,-,TRBJ2-7,TRBV21-1,ASSKAGTGWSYEQY
13,-,TRBJ2-1,TRBV11-2,ASSLGLADYNEQF
13,-,TRBJ2-1,TRBV11-1,ASSITGGTYNEQF
13,-,TRBJ2-5,TRBV19,ASSSRGGVLKTQY
11,-,TRBJ2-5,TRBV5-4,ASSFSGQETQY
11,-,TRBJ2-3,TRBV7-8,ASSVTGADTQY
14,-,TRBJ2-5,TRBV28,ASSPAFGSAQETQY
15,-,TRBJ1-3,TRBV9,ASSVAAQGISGNTIY
11,few,TRBJ2-7,TRBV7-9,ASSPDGGYEQY
13,few,TRBJ1-2,TRBV6-5,ASSPRPGQGGGYT
11,-,TRBJ2-2,TRBV28,ASSFRNTGELF
13,-,TRBJ2-7,TRBV6-5,ASSYDAGGSYEQY
14,once,TRBJ2-3,TRBV5-4,ASSYYGTTSTDTQY
14,-,TRBJ2-6,TRBV15,ATSRDRGSGANVLT
12,-,TRBJ2-7,TRBV27,ASSLFGGSYEQY
16,-,TRBJ2-7,TRBV15,ATSRDPPTSGGPYEQY
13,few,TRBJ1-4,TRBV7-2,ASSLSTGTNEKLF
15,-,TRBJ2-4,TRBV18,ASSPPSRRDRVYIQY
13,few,TRBJ2-3,TRBV5-4,ASSFQREGRDTQY
15,few,TRBJ2-1,TRBV10-3,AIRTVRQGVSYNEQF
12,-,TRBJ1-2,TRBV25-1,ASSESGGIYGYT
14,-,TRBJ2-7,TRBV5-1,ASSDEGLAGPYEQY
13,-,TRBJ1-3,TRBV28,ASSFRGTAGNTIY
14,few,TRBJ1-1,TRBV19,ASSIIKGRAGSEAF
14,-,TRBJ2-7,TRBV5-6,ASSLFGLAGVNEQY
15,-,TRBJ2-5,TRBV7-2,ASSYRLAGGPGETQY
7,-,TRBJ2-1,TRBV7-9,AGGDEQF
12,-,TRBJ1-5,TRBV5-4,ASSEYGSNQPQH